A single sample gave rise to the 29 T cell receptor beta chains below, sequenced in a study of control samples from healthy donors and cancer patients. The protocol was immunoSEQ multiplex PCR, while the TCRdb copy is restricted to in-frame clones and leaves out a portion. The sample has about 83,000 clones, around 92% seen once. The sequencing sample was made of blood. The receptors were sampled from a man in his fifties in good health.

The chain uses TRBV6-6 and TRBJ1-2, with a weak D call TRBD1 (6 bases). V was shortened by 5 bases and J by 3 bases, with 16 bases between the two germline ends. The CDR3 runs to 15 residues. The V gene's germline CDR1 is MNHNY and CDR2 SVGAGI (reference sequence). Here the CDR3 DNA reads TGTGCCAGCAGTCTTTTACAGGGTGGGGACTATGGCTACACCTTC. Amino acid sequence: CASSLLQGGDYGYTF.

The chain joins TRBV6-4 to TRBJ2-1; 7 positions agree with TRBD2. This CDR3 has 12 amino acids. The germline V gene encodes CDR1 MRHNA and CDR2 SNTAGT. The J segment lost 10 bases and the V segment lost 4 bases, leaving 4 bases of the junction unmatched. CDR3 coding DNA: TGTGCCAGCAGTGTAAGAGCGGGAGAGCAGTTCTTC. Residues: CASSVRAGEQFF.

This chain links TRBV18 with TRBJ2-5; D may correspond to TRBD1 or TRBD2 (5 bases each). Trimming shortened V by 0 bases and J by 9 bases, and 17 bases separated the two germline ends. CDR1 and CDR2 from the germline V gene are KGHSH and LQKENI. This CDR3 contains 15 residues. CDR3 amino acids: CASSPPHSNMGAQYF. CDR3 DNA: TGTGCCAGCTCACCACCTCACAGCAACATGGGGGCCCAGTACTTC.

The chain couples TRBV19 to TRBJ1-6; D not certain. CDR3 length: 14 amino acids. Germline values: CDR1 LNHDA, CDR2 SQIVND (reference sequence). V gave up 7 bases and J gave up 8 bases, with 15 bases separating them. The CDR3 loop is CASNEGGIYSPLHF. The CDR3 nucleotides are TGTGCCAGTAACGAGGGAGGAATTTATTCACCCCTCCACTTT.

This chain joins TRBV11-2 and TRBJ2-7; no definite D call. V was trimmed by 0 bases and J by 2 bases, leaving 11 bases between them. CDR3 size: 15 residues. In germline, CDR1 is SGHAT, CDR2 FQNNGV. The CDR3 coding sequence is TGTGCCAGCAGCTTAGATCCCGGAGATCCCTACGAGCAGTACTTC. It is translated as CASSLDPGDPYEQYF.

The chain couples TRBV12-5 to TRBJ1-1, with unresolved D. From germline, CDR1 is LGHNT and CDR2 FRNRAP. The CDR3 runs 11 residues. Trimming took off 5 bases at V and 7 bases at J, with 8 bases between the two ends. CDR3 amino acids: CASGLQYEAFF. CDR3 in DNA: TGTGCTAGTGGTCTCCAATATGAAGCTTTCTTT.

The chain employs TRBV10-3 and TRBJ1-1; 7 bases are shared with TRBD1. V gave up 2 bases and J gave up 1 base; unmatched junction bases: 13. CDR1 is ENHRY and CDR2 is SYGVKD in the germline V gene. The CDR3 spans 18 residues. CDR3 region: CAISERTYQTGPNTEAFF. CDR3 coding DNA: TGTGCCATCAGTGAGCGGACATATCAGACAGGGCCGAACACTGAAGCTTTCTTT.

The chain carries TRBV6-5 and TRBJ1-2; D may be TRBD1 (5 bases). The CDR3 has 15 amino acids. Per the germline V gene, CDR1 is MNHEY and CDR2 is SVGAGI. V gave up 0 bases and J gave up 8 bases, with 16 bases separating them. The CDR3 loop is CASSYSRDGPGGYTF. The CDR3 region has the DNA TGTGCCAGCAGTTACTCCCGGGACGGCCCAGGAGGCTACACCTTC.

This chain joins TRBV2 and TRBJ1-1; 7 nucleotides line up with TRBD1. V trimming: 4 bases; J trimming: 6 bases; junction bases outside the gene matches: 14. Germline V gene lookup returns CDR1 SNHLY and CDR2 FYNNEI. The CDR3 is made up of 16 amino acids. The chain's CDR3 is CASSGGGNKVPSEAFF. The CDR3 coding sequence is TGTGCCAGCAGTGGAGGGGGCAACAAAGTTCCTTCTGAAGCTTTCTTT.

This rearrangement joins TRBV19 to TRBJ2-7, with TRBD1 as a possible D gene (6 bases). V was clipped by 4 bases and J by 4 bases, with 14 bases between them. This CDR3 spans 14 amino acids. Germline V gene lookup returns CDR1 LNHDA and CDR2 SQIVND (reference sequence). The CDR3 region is CASSNTLDSYEQYF. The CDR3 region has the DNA TGTGCCAGTAGTAACACCCTGGACAGTTACGAGCAGTACTTC.

Here the CDR3 reads CASSIQGAEAFF. Here the CDR3 DNA reads TGTGCCAGCAGCATACAGGGGGCTGAAGCTTTCTTT. The rearrangement joins TRBV7-9 to TRBJ1-1, with TRBD1 matching 8 bases. The V and J ends lost 5 bases and 6 bases, in that order; junction bases with no gene match: 2. There are 12 residues in the CDR3. CDR1 and CDR2 (germline): SEHNR, FQNEAQ (reference sequence).

This CDR3 is CASRSTGAVKAFF. CDR3 nucleotide sequence: TGTGCCAGCCGATCCACAGGGGCGGTTAAAGCTTTCTTT. V is TRBV5-4 and J is TRBJ1-1, with TRBD1 matching over 7 bases. The CDR3 spans 13 residues. After removal of 7 bases from V and 9 bases from J, the junction contained 12 bases not matched to a gene. The germline V gene has CDR1 SGHNT and CDR2 YYREEE (reference sequence).

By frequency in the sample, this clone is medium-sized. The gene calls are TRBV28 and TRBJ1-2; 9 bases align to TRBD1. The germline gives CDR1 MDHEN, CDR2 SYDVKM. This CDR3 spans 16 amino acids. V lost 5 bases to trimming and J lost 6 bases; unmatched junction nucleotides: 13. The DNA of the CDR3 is TGTGCCAGCAGTACCAAACGACAGGGGGAAGTCCATGGCTACACCTTC. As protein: CASSTKRQGEVHGYTF.

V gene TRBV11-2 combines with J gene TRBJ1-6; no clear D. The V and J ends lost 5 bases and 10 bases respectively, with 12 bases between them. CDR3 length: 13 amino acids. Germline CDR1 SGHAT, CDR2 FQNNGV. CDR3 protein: CASSPNPESPLHF. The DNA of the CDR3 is TGTGCCAGCAGCCCGAACCCTGAATCACCCCTCCACTTT.

The CDR3 nucleotides read TGCGCCAGCAGCTTGGATAGCGGGGGAAACACAGATACGCAGTATTTT. It encodes CASSLDSGGNTDTQYF. The rearrangement links TRBV5-1 to TRBJ2-3; 9 nucleotides match TRBD2. Germline CDR1 and CDR2: SGHRS and YFSETQ. CDR3 length equals 16 residues. The V segment lost 0 bases and the J segment 2 bases; nucleotides outside the gene matches: 4.

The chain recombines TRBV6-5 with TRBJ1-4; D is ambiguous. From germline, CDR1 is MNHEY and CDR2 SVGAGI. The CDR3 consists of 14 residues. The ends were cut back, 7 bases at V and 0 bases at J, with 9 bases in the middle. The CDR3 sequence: CASISRTTNEKLFF. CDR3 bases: TGTGCCAGCATCTCCAGGACAACTAATGAAAAACTGTTTTTT.

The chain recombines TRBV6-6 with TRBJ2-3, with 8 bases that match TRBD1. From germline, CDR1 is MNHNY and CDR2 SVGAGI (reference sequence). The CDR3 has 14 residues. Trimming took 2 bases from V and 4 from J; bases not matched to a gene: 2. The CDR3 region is CASSYPTGADTQYF. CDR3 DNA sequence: TGTGCCAGCAGTTACCCGACAGGGGCAGATACGCAGTATTTT.

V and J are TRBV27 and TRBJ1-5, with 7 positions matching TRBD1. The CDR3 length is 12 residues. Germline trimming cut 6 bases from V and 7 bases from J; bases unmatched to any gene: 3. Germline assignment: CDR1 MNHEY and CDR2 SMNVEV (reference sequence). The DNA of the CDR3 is TGTGCCAGCAGAGGGGGCGGCCAGCCCCAGCATTTT. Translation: CASRGGGQPQHF.

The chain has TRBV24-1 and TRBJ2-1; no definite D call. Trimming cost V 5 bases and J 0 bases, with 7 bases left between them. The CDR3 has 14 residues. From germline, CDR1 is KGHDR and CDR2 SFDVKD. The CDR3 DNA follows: TGTGCCACCAGTGGACGGAACTCCTACAATGAGCAGTTCTTC. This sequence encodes CATSGRNSYNEQFF.

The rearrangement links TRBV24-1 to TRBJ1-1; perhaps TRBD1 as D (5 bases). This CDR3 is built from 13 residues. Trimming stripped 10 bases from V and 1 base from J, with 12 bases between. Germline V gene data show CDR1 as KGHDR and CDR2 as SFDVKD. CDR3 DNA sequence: TGTGCCACTGGGGCCCGCGGGAACACTGAAGCTTTCTTT. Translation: CATGARGNTEAFF.

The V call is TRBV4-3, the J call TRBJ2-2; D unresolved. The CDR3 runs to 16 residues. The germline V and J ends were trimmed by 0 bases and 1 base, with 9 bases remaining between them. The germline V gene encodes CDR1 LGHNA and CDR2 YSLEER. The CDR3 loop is CASSQDPILNTGELFF. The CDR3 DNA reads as TGCGCCAGCAGCCAAGACCCGATACTGAACACCGGGGAGCTGTTTTTT.

CDR3 sequence reads: CAWSVRGRVSGNTIYF. CDR3 coding DNA: TGTGCCTGGAGTGTTCGGGGACGGGTCTCTGGAAACACCATATATTTT. V is TRBV30 and J is TRBJ1-3; D perhaps matches TRBD1 (5 bases). The CDR3 is 16 amino acids. CDR1 GTSNPN and CDR2 SVGIG come from the germline V gene (reference sequence). V lost 0 bases and J lost 0, with 12 bases in between.

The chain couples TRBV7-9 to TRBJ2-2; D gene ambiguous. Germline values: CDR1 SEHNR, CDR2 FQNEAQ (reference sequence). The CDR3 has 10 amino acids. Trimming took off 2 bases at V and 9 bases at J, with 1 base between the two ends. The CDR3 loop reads CASSLRELFF. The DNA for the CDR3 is TGTGCCAGCAGCTTAAGGGAGCTGTTTTTT.

For the CDR3, the DNA is TGTGCCAGCACCCCCCCCCGCGGAGAGCAGTACTTC. This encodes CASTPPRGEQYF. V is TRBV6-2 or TRBV6-3 and J is TRBJ2-7, with D unresolved. Deletions cut 7 bases from V and 7 bases from J, with 14 bases between. The CDR3 runs 12 residues. Germline V gives CDR1 MNHEY, CDR2 SVGEGT.

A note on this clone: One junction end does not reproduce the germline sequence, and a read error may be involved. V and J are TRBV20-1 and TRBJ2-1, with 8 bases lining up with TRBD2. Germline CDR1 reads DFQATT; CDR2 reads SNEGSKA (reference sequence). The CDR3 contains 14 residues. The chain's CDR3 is CSASFPGLGGRSLF. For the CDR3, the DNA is TGCAGTGCTAGTTTCCCGGGACTAGGTGGCCGTTCCCTCTTC.

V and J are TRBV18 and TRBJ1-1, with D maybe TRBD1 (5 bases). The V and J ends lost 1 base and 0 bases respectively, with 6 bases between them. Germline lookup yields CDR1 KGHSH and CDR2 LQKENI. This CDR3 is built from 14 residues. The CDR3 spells CASSPQGLNTEAFF. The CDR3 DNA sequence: TGTGCCAGCTCACCACAGGGACTGAACACTGAAGCTTTCTTT.

Here the CDR3 reads CASSQPRTGFEGSNQPQHF. As DNA, the CDR3 is TGCGCCAGCAGCCAACCCAGGACAGGGTTTGAGGGGAGCAATCAGCCCCAGCATTTT. The J gene is TRBJ1-5, the V gene TRBV4-1, with 8 bases that match TRBD1. V was pared by 2 bases and J by 1 base, with 13 bases of the junction left unmatched. The CDR3 is 19 residues long. Per the germline V gene, CDR1 is MGHRA and CDR2 is YSYEKL.

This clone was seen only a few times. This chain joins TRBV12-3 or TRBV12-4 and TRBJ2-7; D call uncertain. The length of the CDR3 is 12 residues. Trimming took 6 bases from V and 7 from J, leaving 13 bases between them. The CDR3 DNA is TGTGCCAGCAGGTCCAGCCTCAGGGAGCAGTACTTC. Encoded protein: CASRSSLREQYF.

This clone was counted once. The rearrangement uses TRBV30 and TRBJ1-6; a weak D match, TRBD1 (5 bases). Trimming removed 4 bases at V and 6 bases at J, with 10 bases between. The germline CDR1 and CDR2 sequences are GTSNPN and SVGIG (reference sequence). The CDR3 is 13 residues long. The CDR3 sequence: CAWMGETNSPLHF. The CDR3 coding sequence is TGTGCCTGGATGGGGGAAACTAATTCACCCCTCCACTTT.